Listed here are 2 T cell receptor beta chains from one sample, sequenced in a study of Graves' ophthalmopathy and Graves' hyperthyroidism. RNA served as the template for amplifying TCR beta CDR3 regions. HTBI primers primed a first-round RT-PCR, and a second-round multiplex PCR followed. Using its own MiXCR run on the multiplex PCR reads, TCRdb lists one record per CDR3 protein. This sample carries almost 750,000 distinct CDR3 sequences, about 44% of them seen once, and the ten largest clones take 44%. What was sequenced was peripheral blood. The receptors derive from an adult man with Graves' ophthalmopathy.

A note on this clonotype: A clone one base away is much larger, so this may be a read error. V is TRBV10-3 and J is TRBJ2-7; a weak D match, TRBD2 (6 bases). Per the germline V gene, CDR1 is ENHRY and CDR2 is SYGVKD. This CDR3 is built from 14 residues. The CDR3: CAISGEGLSYEQHF. The CDR3 DNA reads TGTGCCATCAGCGGAGAGGGACTCTCCTACGAGCAGCACTTC.

The chain combines TRBV7-9 with TRBJ2-2, with a weak D call TRBD2 (5 bases). Trimming left V 8 bases short and J 2 bases short, with 15 bases between. Germline-derived CDR1 and CDR2 are SEHNR and FQNEAQ (reference sequence). This CDR3 contains 15 residues. The CDR3 sequence is CASSGLTINTGELFF. Here the CDR3 DNA reads TGTGCCAGCTCCGGCCTGACTATTAACACCGGGGAGCTGTTTTTT. The full variable domain, rest sourced from reference TRBV7-9 and TRBJ2-2, is DTGVSQNPRHKITKRGQNVTFRCDPISEHNRLYWYRQTLGQGPEFLTYFQNEAQLEKSRLLSDRFSAERPKGSFSTLEIQRTEQGDSAMYLCASSGLTINTGELFFGEGSRLTVL.